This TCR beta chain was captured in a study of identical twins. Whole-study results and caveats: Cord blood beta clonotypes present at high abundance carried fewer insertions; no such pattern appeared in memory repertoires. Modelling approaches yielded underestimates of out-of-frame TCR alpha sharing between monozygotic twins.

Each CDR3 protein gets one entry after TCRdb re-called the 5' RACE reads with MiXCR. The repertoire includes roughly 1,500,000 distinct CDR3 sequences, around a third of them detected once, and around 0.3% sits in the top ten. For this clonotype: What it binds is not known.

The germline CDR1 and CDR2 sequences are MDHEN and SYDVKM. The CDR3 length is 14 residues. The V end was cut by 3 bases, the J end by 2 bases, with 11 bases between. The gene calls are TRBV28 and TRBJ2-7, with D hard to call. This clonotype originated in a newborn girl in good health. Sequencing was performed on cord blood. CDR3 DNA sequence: TGTGCCAGCAGTTTTCTCCGGGCTACCTACGAGCAGTACTTC. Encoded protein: CASSFLRATYEQYF.